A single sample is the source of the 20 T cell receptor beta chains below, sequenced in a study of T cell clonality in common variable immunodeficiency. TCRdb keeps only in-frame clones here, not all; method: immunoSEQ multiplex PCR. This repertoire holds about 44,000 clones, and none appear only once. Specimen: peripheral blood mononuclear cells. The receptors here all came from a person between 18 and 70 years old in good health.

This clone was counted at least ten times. The chain's CDR3 is CASSSDPTGELFF. The sequenced part of the CDR3 DNA is TGCGCCAGCAGCTCAGATCCCACCGGGGAG. V is TRBV5-1 and J is TRBJ2-2; D remains ambiguous. Read data end 3 residues before the CDR3 end; the end is taken from the germline J gene. Trimming removed 3 bases from V and 4 bases from J, with 7 bases in between. The CDR3 is made up of 13 amino acids. Germline values: CDR1 SGHRS, CDR2 YFSETQ.

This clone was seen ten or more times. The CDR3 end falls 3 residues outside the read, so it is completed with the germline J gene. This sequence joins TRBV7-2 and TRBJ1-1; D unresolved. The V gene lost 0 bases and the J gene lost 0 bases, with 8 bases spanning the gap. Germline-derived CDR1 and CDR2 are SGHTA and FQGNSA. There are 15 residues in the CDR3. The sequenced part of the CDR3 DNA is TGTGCCAGCAGCTTAGCTCCCGGTCTGAACACTGAA. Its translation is CASSLAPGLNTE. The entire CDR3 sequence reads CASSLAPGLNTEAFF.

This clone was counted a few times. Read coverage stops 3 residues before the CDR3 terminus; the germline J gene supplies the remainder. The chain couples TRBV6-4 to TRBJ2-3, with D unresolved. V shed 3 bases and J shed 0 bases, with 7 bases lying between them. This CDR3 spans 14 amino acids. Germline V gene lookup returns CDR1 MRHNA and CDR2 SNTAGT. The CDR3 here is CASSESDSTDTQYF. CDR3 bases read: TGTGCCAGCAGTGAGAGCGACAGCACAGATACG.

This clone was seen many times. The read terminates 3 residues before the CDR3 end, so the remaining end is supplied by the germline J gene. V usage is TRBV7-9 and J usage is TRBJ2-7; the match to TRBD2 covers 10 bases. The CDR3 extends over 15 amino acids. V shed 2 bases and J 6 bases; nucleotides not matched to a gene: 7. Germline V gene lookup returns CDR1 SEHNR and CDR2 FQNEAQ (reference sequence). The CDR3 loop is CASSLSGRADSEQYF. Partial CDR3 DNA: TGTGCCAGCAGCTTAAGCGGGAGGGCCGATTCCGAG.

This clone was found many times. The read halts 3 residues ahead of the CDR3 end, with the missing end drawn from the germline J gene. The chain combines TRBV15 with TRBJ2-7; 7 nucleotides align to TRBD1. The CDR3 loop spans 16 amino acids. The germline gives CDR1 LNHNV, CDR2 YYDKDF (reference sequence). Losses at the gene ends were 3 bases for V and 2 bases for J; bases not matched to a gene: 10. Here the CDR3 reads CATSSARDRNPYEQYF. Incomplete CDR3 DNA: TGTGCCACCAGCAGTGCCCGGGACAGAAACCCCTACGAG.

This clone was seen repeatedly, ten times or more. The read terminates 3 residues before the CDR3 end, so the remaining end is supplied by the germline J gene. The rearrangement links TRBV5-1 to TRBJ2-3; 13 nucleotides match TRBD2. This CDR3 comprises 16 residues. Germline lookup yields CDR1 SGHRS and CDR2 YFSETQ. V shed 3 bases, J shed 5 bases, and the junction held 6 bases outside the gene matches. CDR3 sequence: CASSWGLAGNRDTQYF. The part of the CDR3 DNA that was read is TGCGCCAGCAGCTGGGGACTAGCGGGGAATAGAGATACG.

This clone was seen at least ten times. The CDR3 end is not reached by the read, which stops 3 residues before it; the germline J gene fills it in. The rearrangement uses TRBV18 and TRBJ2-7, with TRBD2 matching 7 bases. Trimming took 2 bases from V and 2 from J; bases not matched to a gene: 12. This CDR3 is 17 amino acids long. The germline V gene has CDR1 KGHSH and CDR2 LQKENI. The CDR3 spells CASSPVDSGPYAYEQYF. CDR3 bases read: TGTGCCAGCTCACCAGTCGATAGCGGGCCTTACGCCTACGAG.

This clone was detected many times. The part of the CDR3 DNA that was read is TGCAGTGCTTCACAGGGGGCAACTAATGAAAAA. Translation gives CSASQGATNEK. The entire CDR3 sequence reads CSASQGATNEKLFF. The chain couples TRBV20-1 to TRBJ1-4; TRBD1 agrees at 8 bases. With the read ending 3 residues before the CDR3 end, the germline J gene is used to fill in that end. The CDR3 contains 14 residues. Germline loops: CDR1 DFQATT, CDR2 SNEGSKA (reference sequence). The J segment lost 0 bases and the V segment lost 5 bases, leaving 2 bases of the junction unmatched.

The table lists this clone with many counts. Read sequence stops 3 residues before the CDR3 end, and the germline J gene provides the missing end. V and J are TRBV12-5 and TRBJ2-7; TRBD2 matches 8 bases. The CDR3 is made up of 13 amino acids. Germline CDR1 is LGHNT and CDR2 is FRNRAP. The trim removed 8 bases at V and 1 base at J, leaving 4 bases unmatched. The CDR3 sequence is CASLERGSYEQYF. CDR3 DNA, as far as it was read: TGTGCTAGTCTGGAGCGGGGGTCCTACGAG.

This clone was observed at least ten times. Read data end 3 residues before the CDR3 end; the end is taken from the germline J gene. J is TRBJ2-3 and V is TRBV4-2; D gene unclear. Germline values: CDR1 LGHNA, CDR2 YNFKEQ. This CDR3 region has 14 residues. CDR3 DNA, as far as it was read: TGTGCCAGCAGCCAAGAAGATTTCGACTCCACG. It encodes CASSQEDFDST. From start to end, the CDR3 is CASSQEDFDSTQYF.

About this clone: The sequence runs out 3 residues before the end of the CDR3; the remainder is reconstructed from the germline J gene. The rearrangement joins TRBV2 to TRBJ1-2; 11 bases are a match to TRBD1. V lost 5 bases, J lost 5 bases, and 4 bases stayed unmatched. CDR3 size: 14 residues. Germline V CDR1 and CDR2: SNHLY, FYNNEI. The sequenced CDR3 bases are TGTGCCAGCAGTCCCGGGACAGGGGGATATGGC. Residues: CASSPGTGGYG. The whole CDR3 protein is CASSPGTGGYGYTF.

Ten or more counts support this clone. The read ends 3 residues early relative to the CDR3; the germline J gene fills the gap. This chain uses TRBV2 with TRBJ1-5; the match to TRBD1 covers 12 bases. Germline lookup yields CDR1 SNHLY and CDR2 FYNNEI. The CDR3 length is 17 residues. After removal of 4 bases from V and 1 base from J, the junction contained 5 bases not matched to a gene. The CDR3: CASSVGTGGRSNQPQHF. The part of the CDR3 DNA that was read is TGTGCCAGCAGTGTCGGGACAGGGGGCAGGAGCAATCAGCCC. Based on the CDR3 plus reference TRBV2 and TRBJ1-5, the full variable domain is EPEVTQTPSHQVTQMGQEVILRCVPISNHLYFYWYRQILGQKVEFLVSFYNNEISEKSEIFDDQFSVERPDGSNFTLKIRSTKLEDSAMYFCASSVGTGGRSNQPQHFGDGTRLSIL.

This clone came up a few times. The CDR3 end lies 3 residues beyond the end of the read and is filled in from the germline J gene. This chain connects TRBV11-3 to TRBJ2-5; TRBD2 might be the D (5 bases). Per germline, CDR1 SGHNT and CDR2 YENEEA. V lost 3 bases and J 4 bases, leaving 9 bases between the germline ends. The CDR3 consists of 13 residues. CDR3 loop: CASSFVRGETQYF. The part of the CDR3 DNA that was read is TGTGCCAGCAGCTTCGTCCGGGGAGAGACC.

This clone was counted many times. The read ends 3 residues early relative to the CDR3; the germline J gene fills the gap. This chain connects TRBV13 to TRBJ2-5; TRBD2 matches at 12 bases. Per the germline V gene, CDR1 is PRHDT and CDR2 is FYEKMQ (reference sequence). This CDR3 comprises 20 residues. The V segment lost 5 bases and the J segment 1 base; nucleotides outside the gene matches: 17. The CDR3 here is CASSLKLGLAGPFAQETQYF. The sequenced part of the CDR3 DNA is TGTGCCAGCAGCCTCAAACTTGGACTAGCGGGACCATTCGCCCAAGAGACC.

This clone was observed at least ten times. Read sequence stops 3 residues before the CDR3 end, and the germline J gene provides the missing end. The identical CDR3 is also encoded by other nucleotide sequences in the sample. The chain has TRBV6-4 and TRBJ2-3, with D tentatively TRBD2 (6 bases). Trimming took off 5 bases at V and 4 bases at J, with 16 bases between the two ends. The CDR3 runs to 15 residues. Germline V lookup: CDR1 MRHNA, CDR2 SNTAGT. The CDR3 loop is CASSKRASGADTQYF. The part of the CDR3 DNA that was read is TGTGCCAGCAGTAAGCGGGCCAGCGGCGCAGATACG.

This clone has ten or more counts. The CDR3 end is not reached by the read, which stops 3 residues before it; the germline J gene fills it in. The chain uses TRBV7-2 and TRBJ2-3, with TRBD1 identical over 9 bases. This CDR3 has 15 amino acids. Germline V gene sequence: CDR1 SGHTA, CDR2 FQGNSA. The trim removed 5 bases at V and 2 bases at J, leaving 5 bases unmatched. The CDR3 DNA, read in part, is TGTGCCAGCAGCCCCGGGACAGGGCTCACAGATACG. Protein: CASSPGTGLTDT. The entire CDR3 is CASSPGTGLTDTQYF.

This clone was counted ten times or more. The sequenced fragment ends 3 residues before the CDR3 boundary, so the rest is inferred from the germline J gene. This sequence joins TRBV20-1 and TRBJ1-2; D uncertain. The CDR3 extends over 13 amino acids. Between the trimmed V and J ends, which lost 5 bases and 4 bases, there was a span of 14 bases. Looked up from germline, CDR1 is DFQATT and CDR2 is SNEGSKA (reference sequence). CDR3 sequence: CSAASFITYGYTF. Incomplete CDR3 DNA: TGCAGTGCTGCCAGTTTTATTACCTATGGC.

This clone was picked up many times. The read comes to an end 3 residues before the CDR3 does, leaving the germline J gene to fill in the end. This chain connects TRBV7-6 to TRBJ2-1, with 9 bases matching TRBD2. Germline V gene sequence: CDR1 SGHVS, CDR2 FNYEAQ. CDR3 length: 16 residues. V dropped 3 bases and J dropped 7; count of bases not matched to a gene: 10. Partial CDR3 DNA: TGTGCCAGCAGCTTTGGAGGCGGGGGGGCATTTAATGAG. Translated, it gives CASSFGGGGAFNE. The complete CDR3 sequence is CASSFGGGGAFNEQFF. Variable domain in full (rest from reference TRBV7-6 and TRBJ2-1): GAGVSQSPRYKVTKRGQDVALRCDPISGHVSLYWYRQALGQGPEFLTYFNYEAQQDKSGLPNDRFSAERPEGSISTLTIQRTEQRDSAMYRCASSFGGGGAFNEQFFGPGTRLTVL.

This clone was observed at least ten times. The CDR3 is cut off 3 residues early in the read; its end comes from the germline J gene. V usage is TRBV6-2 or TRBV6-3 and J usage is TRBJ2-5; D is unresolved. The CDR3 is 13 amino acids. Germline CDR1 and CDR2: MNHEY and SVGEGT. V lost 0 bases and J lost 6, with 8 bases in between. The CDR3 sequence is CASSYSPHKTQYF. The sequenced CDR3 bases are TGTGCCAGCAGTTACTCGCCACATAAGACC.

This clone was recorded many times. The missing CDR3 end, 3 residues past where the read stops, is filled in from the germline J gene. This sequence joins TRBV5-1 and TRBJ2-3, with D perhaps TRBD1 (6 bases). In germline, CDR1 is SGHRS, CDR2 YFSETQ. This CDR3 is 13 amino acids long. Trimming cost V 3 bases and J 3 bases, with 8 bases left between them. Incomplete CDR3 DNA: TGCGCCAGCAGCTGGGGGCAGACAGATACG. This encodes CASSWGQTDT. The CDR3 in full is CASSWGQTDTQYF. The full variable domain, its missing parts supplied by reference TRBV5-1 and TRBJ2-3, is KAGVTQTPRYLIKTRGQQVTLSCSPISGHRSVSWYQQTPGQGLQFLFEYFSETQRNKGNFPGRFSGRQFSNSRSEMNVSTLELGDSALYLCASSWGQTDTQYFGPGTRLTVL.